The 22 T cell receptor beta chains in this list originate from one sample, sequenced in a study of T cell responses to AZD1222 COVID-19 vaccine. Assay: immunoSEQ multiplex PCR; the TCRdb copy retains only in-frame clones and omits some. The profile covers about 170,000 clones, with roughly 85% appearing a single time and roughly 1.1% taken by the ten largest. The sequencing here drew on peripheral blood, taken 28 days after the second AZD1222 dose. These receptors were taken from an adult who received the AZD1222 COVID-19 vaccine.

CDR3 coding DNA: TGTGCCAGCAGCTTTCGGGGACAGGGATCCTATGGCTACACCTTC. This translates into CASSFRGQGSYGYTF. The chain joins TRBV5-6 to TRBJ1-2; the match to TRBD1 covers 9 bases. J was trimmed by 4 bases and V by 2 bases; bases with no gene match: 6. Germline values: CDR1 SGHDT, CDR2 YYEEEE. This CDR3 comprises 15 residues.

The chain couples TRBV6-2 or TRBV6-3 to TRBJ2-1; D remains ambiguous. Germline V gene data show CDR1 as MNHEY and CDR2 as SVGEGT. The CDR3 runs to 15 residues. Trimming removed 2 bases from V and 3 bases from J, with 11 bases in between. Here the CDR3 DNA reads TGTGCCAGCAGTTACCGCAGCCCCGACTACAATGAGCAGTTCTTC. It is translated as CASSYRSPDYNEQFF.

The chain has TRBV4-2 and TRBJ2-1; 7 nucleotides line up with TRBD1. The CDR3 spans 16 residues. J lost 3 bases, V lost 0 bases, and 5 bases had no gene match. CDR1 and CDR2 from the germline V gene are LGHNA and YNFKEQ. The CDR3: CASSQEARDSYNEQFF. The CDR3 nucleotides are TGTGCCAGCAGCCAAGAGGCGAGGGACAGCTACAATGAGCAGTTCTTC.

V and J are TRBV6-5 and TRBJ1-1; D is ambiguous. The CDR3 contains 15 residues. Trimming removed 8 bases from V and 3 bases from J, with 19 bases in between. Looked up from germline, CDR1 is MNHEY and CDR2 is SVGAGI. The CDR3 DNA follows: TGTGCCAGCGGGATTGGTTGGGGATCGGACACTGAAGCTTTCTTT. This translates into CASGIGWGSDTEAFF.

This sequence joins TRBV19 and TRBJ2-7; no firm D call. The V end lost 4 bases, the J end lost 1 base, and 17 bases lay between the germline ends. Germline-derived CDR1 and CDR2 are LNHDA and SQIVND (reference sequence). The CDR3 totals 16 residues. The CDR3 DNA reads TGTGCCAGTAGTAATTGGAGCAGGTCCCCTTCCTACGAGCAGTACTTC. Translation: CASSNWSRSPSYEQYF.

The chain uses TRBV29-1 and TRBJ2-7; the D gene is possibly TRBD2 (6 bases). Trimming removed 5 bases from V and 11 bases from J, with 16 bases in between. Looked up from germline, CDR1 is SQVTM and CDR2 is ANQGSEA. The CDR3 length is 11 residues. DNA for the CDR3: TGCAGCGTTCCCTCACCGACGGGGGAGTACTTC. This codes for CSVPSPTGEYF.

The CDR3 sequence: CASSISGRNSYEQYF. DNA for the CDR3: TGTGCCAGTAGTATCTCCGGACGGAACTCCTACGAGCAGTACTTC. The V and J genes are TRBV19 and TRBJ2-7; no clear D gene. V lost 3 bases, J lost 0 bases, and 12 bases lay in between. The germline V gene encodes CDR1 LNHDA and CDR2 SQIVND (reference sequence). This CDR3 is built from 15 residues.

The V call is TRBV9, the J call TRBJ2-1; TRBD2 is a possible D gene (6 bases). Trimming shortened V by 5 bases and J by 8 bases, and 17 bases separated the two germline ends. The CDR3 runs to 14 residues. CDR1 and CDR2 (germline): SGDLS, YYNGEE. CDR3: CASRTGGATDEQFF. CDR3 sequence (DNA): TGTGCCAGCAGAACCGGCGGGGCCACCGATGAGCAGTTCTTC.

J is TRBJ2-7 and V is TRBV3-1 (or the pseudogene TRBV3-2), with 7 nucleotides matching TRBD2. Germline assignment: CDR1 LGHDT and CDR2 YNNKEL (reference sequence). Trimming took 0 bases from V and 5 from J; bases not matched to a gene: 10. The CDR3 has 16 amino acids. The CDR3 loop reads CASSQEWASGNHEQYF. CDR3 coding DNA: TGTGCCAGCAGCCAAGAATGGGCTAGCGGAAACCACGAGCAGTACTTC.

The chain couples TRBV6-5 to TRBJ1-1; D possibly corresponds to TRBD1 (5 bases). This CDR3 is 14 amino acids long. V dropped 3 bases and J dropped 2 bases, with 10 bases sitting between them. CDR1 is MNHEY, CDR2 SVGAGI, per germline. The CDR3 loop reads CASSYRDGNTEAFF. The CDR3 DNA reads TGTGCCAGCAGTTATAGGGACGGTAACACTGAAGCTTTCTTT.

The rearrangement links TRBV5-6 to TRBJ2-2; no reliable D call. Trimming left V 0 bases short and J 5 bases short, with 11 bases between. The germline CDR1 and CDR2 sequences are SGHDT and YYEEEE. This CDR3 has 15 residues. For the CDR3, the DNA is TGTGCCAGCAGCTTGGAATGGGCACGAACCGGGGAGCTGTTTTTT. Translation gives CASSLEWARTGELFF.

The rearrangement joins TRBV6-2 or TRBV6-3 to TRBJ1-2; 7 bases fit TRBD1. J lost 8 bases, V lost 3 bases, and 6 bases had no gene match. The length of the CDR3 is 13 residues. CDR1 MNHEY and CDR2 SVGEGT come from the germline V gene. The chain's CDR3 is CASSYGTVRGYTF. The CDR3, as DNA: TGTGCCAGCAGTTATGGGACAGTAAGGGGCTACACCTTC.

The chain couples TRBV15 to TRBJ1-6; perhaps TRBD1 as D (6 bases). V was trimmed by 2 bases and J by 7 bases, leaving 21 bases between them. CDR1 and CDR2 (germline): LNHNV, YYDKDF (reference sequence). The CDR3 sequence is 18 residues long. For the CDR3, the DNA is TGTGCCACCAGCAGACAGCGTCTGCTCCGGGACACCAATTCACCCCTCCACTTT. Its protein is CATSRQRLLRDTNSPLHF.

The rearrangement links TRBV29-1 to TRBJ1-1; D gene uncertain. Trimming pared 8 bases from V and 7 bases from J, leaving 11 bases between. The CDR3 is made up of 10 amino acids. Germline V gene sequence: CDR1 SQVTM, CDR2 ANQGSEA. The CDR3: CSIAGYEAFF. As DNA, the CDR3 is TGCAGCATCGCGGGATATGAAGCTTTCTTT.

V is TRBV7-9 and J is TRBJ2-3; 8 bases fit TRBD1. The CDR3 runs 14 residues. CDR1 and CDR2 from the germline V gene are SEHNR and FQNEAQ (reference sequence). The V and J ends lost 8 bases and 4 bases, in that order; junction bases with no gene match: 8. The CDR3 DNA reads TGTGCCAGCGGCCAGGGGGCAGGGGCAGATACGCAGTATTTT. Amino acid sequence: CASGQGAGADTQYF.

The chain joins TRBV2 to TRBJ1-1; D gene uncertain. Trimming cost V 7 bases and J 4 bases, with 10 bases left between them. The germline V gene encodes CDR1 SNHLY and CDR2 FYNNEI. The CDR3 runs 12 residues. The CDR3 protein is CASKVHFTEAFF. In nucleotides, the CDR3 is TGTGCCAGCAAGGTCCACTTCACTGAAGCTTTCTTT.

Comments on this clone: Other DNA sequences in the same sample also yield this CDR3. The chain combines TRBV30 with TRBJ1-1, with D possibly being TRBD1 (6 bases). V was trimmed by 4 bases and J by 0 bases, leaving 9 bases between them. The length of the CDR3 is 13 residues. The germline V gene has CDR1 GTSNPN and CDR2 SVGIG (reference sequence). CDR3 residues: CAWTGQVNTEAFF. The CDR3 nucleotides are TGTGCCTGGACGGGACAAGTGAACACTGAAGCTTTCTTT. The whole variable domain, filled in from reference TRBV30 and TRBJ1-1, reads SQTIHQWPATLVQPVGSPLSLECTVEGTSNPNLYWYRQAAGRGLQLLFYSVGIGQISSEVPQNLSASRPQDRQFILSSKKLLLSDSGFYLCAWTGQVNTEAFFGQGTRLTVV.

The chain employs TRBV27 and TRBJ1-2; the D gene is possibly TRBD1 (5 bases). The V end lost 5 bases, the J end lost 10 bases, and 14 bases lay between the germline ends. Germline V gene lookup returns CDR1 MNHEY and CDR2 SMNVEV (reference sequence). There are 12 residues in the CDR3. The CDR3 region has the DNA TGTGCCAGCAGTAAGCCGGGGGGGGACTACACCTTC. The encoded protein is CASSKPGGDYTF.

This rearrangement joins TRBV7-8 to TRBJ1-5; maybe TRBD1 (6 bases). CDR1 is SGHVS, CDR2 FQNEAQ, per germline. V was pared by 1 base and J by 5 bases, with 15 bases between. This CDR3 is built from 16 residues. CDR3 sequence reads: CASSLVFGQGYQPQHF. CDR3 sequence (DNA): TGTGCCAGCAGCTTAGTGTTTGGGCAGGGGTATCAGCCCCAGCATTTT.

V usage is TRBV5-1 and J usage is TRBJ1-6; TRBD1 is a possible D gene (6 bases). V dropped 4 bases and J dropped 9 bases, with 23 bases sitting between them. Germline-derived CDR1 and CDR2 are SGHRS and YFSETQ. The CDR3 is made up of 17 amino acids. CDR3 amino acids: CASSPAREQGSGSPLHF. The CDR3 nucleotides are TGCGCCAGCAGCCCCGCTCGGGAACAGGGATCCGGTTCACCCCTCCACTTT.

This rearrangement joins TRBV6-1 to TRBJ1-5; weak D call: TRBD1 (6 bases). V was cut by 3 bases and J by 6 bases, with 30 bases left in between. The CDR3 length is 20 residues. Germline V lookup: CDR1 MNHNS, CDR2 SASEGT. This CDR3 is CASSDLWGDTVGGSSQPQHF. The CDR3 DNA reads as TGTGCCAGCAGTGACCTGTGGGGGGACACCGTCGGGGGTAGTAGTCAGCCCCAGCATTTT.

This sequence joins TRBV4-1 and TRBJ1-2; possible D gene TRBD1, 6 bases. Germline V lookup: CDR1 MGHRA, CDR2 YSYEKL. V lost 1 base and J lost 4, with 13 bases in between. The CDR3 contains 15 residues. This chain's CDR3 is CASSQARGDSYGYTF. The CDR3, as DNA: TGCGCCAGCAGCCAAGCTAGGGGGGATAGCTATGGCTACACCTTC.